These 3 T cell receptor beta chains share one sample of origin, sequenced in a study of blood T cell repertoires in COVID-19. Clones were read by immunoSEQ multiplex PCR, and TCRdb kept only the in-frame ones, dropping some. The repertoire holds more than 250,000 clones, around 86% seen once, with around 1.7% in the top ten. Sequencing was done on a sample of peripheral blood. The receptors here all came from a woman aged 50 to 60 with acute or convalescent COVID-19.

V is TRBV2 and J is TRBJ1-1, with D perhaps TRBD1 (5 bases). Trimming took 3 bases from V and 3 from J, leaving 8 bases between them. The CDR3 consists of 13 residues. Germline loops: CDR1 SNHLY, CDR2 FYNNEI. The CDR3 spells CASSDRVYTEAFF. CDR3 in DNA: TGTGCCAGCAGTGACAGGGTTTACACTGAAGCTTTCTTT. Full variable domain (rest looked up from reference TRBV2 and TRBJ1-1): EPEVTQTPSHQVTQMGQEVILRCVPISNHLYFYWYRQILGQKVEFLVSFYNNEISEKSEIFDDQFSVERPDGSNFTLKIRSTKLEDSAMYFCASSDRVYTEAFFGQGTRLTVV.

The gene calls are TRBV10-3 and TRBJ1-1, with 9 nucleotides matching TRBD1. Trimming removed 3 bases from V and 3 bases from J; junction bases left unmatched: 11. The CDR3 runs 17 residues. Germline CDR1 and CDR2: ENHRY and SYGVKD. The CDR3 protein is CAISDPPGTGKDTEAFF. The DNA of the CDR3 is TGTGCCATCAGTGACCCACCTGGGACAGGGAAGGACACTGAAGCTTTCTTT.

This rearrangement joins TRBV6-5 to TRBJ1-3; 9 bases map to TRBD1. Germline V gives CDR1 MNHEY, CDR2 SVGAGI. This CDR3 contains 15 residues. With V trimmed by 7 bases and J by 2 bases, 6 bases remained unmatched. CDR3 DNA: TGTGCCAGCAAAGAGAACAGGGGGCCTGGAAACACCATATATTTT. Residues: CASKENRGPGNTIYF.